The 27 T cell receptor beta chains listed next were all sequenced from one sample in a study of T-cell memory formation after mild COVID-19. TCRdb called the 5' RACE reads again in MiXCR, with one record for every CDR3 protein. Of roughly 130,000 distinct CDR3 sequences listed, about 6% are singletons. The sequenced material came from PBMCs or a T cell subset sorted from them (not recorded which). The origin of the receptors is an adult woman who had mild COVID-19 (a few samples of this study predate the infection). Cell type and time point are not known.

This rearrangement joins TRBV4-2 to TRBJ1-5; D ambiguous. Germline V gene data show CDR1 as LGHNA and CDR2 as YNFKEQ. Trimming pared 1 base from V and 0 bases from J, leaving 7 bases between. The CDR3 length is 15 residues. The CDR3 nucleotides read TGTGCCAGCAGCCAAGCCGGGGATAGCAATCAGCCCCAGCATTTT. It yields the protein CASSQAGDSNQPQHF.

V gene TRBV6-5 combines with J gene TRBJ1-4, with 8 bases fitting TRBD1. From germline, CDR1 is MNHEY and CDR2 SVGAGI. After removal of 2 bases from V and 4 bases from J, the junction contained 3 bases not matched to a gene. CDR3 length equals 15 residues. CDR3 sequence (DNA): TGTGCCAGCAGTTACGGGACAGGCCGTAATGAAAAACTGTTTTTT. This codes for CASSYGTGRNEKLFF.

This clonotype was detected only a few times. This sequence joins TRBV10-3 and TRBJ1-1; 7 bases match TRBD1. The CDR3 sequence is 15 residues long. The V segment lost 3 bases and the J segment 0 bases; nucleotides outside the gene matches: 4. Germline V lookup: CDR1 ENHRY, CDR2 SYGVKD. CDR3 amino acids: CAISDPGQMNTEAFF. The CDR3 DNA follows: TGTGCCATCAGTGATCCGGGACAGATGAACACTGAAGCTTTCTTT.

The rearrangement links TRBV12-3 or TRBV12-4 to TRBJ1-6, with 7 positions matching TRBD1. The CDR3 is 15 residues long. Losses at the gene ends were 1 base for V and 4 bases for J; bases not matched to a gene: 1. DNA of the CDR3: TGTGCCAGCAGTTTAGAGACAGGGTATAATTCACCCCTCCACTTT. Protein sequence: CASSLETGYNSPLHF.

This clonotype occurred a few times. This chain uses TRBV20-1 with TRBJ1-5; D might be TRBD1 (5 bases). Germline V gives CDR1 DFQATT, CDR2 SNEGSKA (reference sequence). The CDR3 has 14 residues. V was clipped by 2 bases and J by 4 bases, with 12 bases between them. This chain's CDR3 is CSARPGPPNQPQHF. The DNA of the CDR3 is TGCAGTGCTAGACCGGGGCCCCCAAATCAGCCCCAGCATTTT.

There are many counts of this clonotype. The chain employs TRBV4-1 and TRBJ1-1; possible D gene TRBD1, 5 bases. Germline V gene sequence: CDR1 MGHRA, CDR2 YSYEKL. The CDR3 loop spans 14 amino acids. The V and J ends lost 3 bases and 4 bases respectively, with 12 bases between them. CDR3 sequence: CASSQNSRVTEAFF. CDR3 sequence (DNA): TGCGCCAGCAGCCAGAACAGCAGGGTCACTGAAGCTTTCTTT.

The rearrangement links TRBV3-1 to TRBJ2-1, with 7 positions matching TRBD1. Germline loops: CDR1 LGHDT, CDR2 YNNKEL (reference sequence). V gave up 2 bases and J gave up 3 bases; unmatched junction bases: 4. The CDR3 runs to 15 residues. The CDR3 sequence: CASSQRTGSYNEQFF. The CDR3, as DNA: TGTGCCAGCAGCCAAAGGACAGGTAGCTACAATGAGCAGTTCTTC.

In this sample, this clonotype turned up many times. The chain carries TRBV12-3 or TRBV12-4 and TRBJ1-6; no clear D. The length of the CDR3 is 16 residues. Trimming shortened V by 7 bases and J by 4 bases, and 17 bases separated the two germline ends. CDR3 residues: CASNANGPHYNSPLHF. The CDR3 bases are TGTGCCAGCAACGCTAACGGGCCGCATTATAATTCACCCCTCCACTTT.

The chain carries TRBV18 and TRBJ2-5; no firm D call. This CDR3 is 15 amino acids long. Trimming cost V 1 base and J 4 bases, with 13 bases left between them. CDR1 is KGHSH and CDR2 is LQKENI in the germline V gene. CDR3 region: CASSPQAPSGETQYF. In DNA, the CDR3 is TGTGCCAGCTCACCACAAGCTCCCTCCGGAGAGACCCAGTACTTC.

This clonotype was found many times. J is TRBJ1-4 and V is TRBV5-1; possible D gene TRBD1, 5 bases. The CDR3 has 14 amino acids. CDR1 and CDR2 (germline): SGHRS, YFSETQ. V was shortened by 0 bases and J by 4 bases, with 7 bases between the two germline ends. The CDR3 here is CASSLEGVNEKLFF. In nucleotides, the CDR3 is TGCGCCAGCAGCTTGGAAGGGGTTAATGAAAAACTGTTTTTT.

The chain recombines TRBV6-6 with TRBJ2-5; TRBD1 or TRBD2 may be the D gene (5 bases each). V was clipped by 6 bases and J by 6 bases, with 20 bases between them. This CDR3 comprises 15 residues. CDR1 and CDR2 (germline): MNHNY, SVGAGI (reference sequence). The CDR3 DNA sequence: TGTGCCAGCAGCCAGAGGGGCCAGGGTGGGAAGACCCAGTACTTC. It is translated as CASSQRGQGGKTQYF.

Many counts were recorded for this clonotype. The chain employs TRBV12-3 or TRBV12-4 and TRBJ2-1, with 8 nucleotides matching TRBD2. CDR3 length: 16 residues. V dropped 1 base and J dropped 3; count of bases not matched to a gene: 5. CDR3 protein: CASSLGTLAVYNEQFF. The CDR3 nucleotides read TGTGCCAGCAGTTTAGGGACACTAGCGGTCTACAATGAGCAGTTCTTC.

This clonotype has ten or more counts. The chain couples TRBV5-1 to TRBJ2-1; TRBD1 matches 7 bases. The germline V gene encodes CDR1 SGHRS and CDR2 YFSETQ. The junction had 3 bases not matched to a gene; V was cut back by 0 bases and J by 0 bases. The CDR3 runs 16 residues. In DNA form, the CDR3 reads TGCGCCAGCAGCTTGGCGGGACAGAACTCCTACAATGAGCAGTTCTTC. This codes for CASSLAGQNSYNEQFF.

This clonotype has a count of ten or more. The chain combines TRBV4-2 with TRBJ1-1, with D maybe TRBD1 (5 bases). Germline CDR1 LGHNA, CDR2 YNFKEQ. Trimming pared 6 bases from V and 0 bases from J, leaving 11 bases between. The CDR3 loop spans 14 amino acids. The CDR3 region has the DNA TGTGCCAGCAGTCGTCTGGGGGTGAACACTGAAGCTTTCTTT. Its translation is CASSRLGVNTEAFF.

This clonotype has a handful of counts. This chain's CDR3 is CSARLTSGSNEQFF. Written as DNA, the CDR3 is TGCAGTGCTAGACTCACTAGCGGGAGTAATGAGCAGTTCTTC. The gene calls are TRBV20-1 and TRBJ2-1, with 11 bases matching TRBD2. The length of the CDR3 is 14 residues. V dropped 2 bases and J dropped 7; count of bases not matched to a gene: 4. Germline CDR1 is DFQATT and CDR2 is SNEGSKA (reference sequence).

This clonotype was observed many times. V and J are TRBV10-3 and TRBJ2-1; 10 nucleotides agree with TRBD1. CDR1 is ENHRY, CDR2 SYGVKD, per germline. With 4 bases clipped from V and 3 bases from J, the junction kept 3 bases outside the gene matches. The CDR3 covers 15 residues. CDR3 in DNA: TGTGCCATCAGTGGCCGGGACAGGGGCTACAATGAGCAGTTCTTC. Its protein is CAISGRDRGYNEQFF.

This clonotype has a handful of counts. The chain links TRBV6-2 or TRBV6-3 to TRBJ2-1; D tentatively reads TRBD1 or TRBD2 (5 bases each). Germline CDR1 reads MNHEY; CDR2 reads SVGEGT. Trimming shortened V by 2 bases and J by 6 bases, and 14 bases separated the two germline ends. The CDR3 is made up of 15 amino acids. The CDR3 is CASSYGDPRGNEQFF. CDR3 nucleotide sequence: TGTGCCAGCAGTTACGGGGACCCCCGGGGCAATGAGCAGTTCTTC.

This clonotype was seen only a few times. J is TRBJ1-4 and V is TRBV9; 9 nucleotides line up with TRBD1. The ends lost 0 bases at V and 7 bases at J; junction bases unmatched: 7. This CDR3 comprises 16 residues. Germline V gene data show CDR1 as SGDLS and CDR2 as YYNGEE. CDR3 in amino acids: CASSVATGTGFEKLFF. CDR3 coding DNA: TGTGCCAGCAGCGTAGCTACCGGGACAGGGTTTGAAAAACTGTTTTTT.

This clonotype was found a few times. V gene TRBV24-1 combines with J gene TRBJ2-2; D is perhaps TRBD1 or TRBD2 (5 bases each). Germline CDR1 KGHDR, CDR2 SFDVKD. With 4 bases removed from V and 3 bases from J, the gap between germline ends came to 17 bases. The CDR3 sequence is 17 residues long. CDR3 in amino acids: CATSDQGRLSHTGELFF. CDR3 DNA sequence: TGTGCCACCAGTGACCAGGGACGGTTGAGCCACACCGGGGAGCTGTTTTTT.

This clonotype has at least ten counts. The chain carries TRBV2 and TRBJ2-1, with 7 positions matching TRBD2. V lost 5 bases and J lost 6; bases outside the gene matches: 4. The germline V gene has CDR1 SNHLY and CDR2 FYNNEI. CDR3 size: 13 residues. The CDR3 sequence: CASSFRTSNEQFF. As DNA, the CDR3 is TGTGCCAGCAGTTTTCGGACTAGCAATGAGCAGTTCTTC.

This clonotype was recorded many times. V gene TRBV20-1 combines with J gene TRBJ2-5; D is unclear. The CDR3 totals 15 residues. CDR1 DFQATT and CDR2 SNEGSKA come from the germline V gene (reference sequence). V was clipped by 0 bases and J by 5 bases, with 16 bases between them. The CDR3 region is CSARDGRSNQETQYF. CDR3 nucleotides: TGCAGTGCTAGAGATGGGCGAAGTAATCAGGAGACCCAGTACTTC.

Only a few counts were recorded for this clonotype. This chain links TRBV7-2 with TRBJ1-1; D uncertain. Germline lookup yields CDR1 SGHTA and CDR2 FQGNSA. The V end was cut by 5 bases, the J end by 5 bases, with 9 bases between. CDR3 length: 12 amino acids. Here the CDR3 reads CASSHGGTEAFF. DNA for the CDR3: TGTGCCAGCAGCCACGGAGGGACTGAAGCTTTCTTT. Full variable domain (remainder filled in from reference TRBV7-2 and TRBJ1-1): GAGVSQSPSNKVTEKGKDVELRCDPISGHTALYWYRQSLGQGLEFLIYFQGNSAPDKSGLPSDRFSAERTGGSVSTLTIQRTQQEDSAVYLCASSHGGTEAFFGQGTRLTVV.

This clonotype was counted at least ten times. This CDR3 reads CASSPDPRQGMNTEAFF. CDR3 nucleotide sequence: TGCGCCAGCAGCCCGGACCCTAGACAGGGCATGAACACTGAAGCTTTCTTT. The chain has TRBV5-1 and TRBJ1-1, with 7 bases aligning to TRBD1. J lost 0 bases, V lost 4 bases, and 12 bases had no gene match. This CDR3 spans 17 amino acids. From germline, CDR1 is SGHRS and CDR2 YFSETQ.

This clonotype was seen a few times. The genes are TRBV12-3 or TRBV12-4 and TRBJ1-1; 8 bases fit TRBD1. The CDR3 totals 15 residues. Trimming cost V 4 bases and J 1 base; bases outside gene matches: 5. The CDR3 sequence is CASSYRTGKNTEAFF. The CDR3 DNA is TGTGCCAGCAGTTACAGGACAGGGAAGAACACTGAAGCTTTCTTT.

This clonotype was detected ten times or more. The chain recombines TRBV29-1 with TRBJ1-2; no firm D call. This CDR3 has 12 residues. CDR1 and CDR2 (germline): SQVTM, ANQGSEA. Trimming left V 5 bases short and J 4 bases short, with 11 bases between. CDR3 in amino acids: CSVYSLVYGYTF. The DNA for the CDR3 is TGCAGCGTTTACTCTCTGGTCTATGGCTACACCTTC.

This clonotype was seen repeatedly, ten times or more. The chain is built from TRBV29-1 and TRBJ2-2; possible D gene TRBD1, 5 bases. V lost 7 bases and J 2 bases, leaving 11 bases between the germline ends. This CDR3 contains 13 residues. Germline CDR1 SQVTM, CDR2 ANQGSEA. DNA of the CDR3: TGCAGCGGTGGTGACAGAAACACCGGGGAGCTGTTTTTT. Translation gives CSGGDRNTGELFF.

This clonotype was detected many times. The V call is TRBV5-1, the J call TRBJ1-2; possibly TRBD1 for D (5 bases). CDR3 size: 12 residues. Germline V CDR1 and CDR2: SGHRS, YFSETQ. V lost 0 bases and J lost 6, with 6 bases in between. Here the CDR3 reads CASSLEGHGYTF. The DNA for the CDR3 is TGCGCCAGCAGCTTGGAGGGACATGGCTACACCTTC.